The 14 T cell receptor beta chains below were found in one sample sequenced in a study of OX40 agonist ivuxolimab in advanced cancers. Library construction relied on the immunoSEQ multiplex PCR assay. Held by TCRdb, this immuneACCESS table contains in-frame sequences only and omits some clones. Under half of the omission traces to an unresolved V gene where checked; the cause of the rest is unknown. For this sample the table gives around 66,000 clones, of which approximately 82% were detected only once. The top ten constitute more than 6.5% of the sample. Sample: CD4+ or CD8+ T cells sorted from blood, taken in a trial of the OX40 agonist ivuxolimab. The receptors here all came from an adult with an advanced solid tumor such as melanoma, head and neck, liver or kidney cancer.

V gene TRBV6-5 combines with J gene TRBJ2-2; D remains ambiguous. V lost 2 bases and J 5 bases, leaving 6 bases between the germline ends. This CDR3 comprises 13 residues. Germline CDR1 and CDR2: MNHEY and SVGAGI. The chain's CDR3 is CASSYRETGELFF. Written as DNA, the CDR3 is TGTGCCAGCAGTTACAGGGAAACCGGGGAGCTGTTTTTT.

The J gene is TRBJ2-7, the V gene TRBV7-2; the D is unclear. The CDR3 length is 13 residues. Germline V CDR1 and CDR2: SGHTA, FQGNSA. V was cut by 5 bases and J by 2 bases, with 10 bases left in between. CDR3 protein: CASSISAPYEQYF. CDR3 bases: TGTGCCAGCAGCATTAGTGCCCCCTACGAGCAGTACTTC.

This clone was detected only once. J is TRBJ2-5 and V is TRBV25-1; no clear D. Trimming removed 1 base at V and 5 bases at J, with 5 bases between. This CDR3 is 12 amino acids long. CDR1 and CDR2 (germline): MGHDK, SYGVNS. The DNA of the CDR3 is TGTGCCAGCAGTGAATCTGGGGAGACCCAGTACTTC. Its protein product is CASSESGETQYF.

The chain combines TRBV5-4 with TRBJ2-5, with TRBD1 identical over 9 bases. Germline V gene sequence: CDR1 SGHNT, CDR2 YYREEE (reference sequence). CDR3 length equals 15 residues. J was trimmed by 5 bases and V by 4 bases; bases with no gene match: 9. Here the CDR3 DNA reads TGTGCCAGCAGCGCCAAGACAGGGGGTGAGGAGACCCAGTACTTC. It translates to CASSAKTGGEETQYF.

This rearrangement joins TRBV5-1 to TRBJ2-5, with no clear D. This CDR3 comprises 11 residues. CDR1 is SGHRS, CDR2 YFSETQ, per germline. V was trimmed by 3 bases and J by 4 bases, leaving 4 bases between them. The CDR3 here is CASSYLETQYF. The CDR3 DNA reads TGCGCCAGCAGCTATCTAGAGACCCAGTACTTC.

The chain recombines TRBV2 with TRBJ1-2; D is unclear. V lost 6 bases and J 0 bases, leaving 11 bases between the germline ends. Germline CDR1 reads SNHLY; CDR2 reads FYNNEI. The length of the CDR3 is 14 residues. In DNA, the CDR3 is TGTGCCAGCAGACCAGATACCCCTAACTATGGCTACACCTTC. Encoded protein: CASRPDTPNYGYTF.

This chain connects TRBV2 to TRBJ2-1; no definite D call. Between the trimmed V and J ends, which lost 3 bases and 2 bases, there was a span of 8 bases. The germline gives CDR1 SNHLY, CDR2 FYNNEI. The CDR3 has 14 residues. In DNA form, the CDR3 reads TGTGCCAGCAGTGAGTCAGCAACCTACAATGAGCAGTTCTTC. As protein: CASSESATYNEQFF.

The chain combines TRBV5-5 with TRBJ2-7; tentative D call: TRBD2 (6 bases). Germline V gene data show CDR1 as SGHKS and CDR2 as YYEKEE (reference sequence). The CDR3 consists of 15 residues. Trimming took off 1 base at V and 1 base at J, with 12 bases between the two ends. CDR3 in amino acids: CASSLLPGTSYEQYF. DNA for the CDR3: TGTGCCAGCAGCTTGCTACCTGGGACTTCCTACGAGCAGTACTTC.

The J gene is TRBJ2-3, the V gene TRBV23-1; 10 bases align to TRBD1. TRBV23-1 is an ORF for which the function is uncertain. The J segment lost 3 bases and the V segment lost 2 bases, leaving 2 bases of the junction unmatched. CDR3 length equals 15 residues. CDR3 bases: TGCGCCAGCAGTCAACCGGGACAGGGGACAGATACGCAGTATTTT. Its protein product is CASSQPGQGTDTQYF.

The chain recombines TRBV30 with TRBJ1-1, with unresolved D. Looked up from germline, CDR1 is GTSNPN and CDR2 is SVGIG (reference sequence). This CDR3 spans 14 amino acids. Trimming removed 3 bases at V and 3 bases at J, with 14 bases between. The CDR3 sequence: CAWSVVGLDTEAFF. The DNA for the CDR3 is TGTGCCTGGAGCGTCGTAGGGTTGGACACTGAAGCTTTCTTT.

The chain combines TRBV6-6 with TRBJ2-7, with 7 bases matching TRBD1. V trimming: 8 bases; J trimming: 3 bases; junction bases outside the gene matches: 7. Germline CDR1 MNHNY, CDR2 SVGAGI (reference sequence). This CDR3 has 13 residues. DNA of the CDR3: TGTGCCAGCCAGACAGGGCCTCTCTACGAGCAGTACTTC. Its protein product is CASQTGPLYEQYF.

The chain couples TRBV2 to TRBJ2-1; 12 nucleotides line up with TRBD2. This CDR3 is built from 13 residues. Germline trimming cut 7 bases from V and 14 bases from J; bases unmatched to any gene: 9. Germline-derived CDR1 and CDR2 are SNHLY and FYNNEI. The CDR3 DNA reads as TGTGCCAGCACCAACCTCCTAGCGGGGGGGGAGTTCTTC. This sequence encodes CASTNLLAGGEFF.

Here the CDR3 reads CASSEKPPWREGDTQYF. Here the CDR3 DNA reads TGTGCCAGCAGTGAAAAGCCGCCTTGGCGGGAAGGAGATACGCAGTATTTT. This sequence joins TRBV2 and TRBJ2-3, with D maybe TRBD2 (6 bases). The CDR3 extends over 17 amino acids. V gave up 2 bases and J gave up 5 bases, with 20 bases separating them. Per germline, CDR1 SNHLY and CDR2 FYNNEI. The full variable domain, completed using reference TRBV2 and TRBJ2-3, is EPEVTQTPSHQVTQMGQEVILRCVPISNHLYFYWYRQILGQKVEFLVSFYNNEISEKSEIFDDQFSVERPDGSNFTLKIRSTKLEDSAMYFCASSEKPPWREGDTQYFGPGTRLTVL.

The J gene is TRBJ1-2, the V gene TRBV2; the match to TRBD1 covers 7 bases. The CDR3 contains 15 residues. Unmatched junction bases numbered 11, after V lost 3 bases and J lost 7 bases. CDR1 and CDR2 (germline): SNHLY, FYNNEI. CDR3 residues: CASSDPADRVSGYTF. DNA for the CDR3: TGTGCCAGCAGTGATCCCGCCGACAGGGTTAGTGGCTACACCTTC. The full variable domain, its missing parts supplied by reference TRBV2 and TRBJ1-2, is EPEVTQTPSHQVTQMGQEVILRCVPISNHLYFYWYRQILGQKVEFLVSFYNNEISEKSEIFDDQFSVERPDGSNFTLKIRSTKLEDSAMYFCASSDPADRVSGYTFGSGTRLTVV.